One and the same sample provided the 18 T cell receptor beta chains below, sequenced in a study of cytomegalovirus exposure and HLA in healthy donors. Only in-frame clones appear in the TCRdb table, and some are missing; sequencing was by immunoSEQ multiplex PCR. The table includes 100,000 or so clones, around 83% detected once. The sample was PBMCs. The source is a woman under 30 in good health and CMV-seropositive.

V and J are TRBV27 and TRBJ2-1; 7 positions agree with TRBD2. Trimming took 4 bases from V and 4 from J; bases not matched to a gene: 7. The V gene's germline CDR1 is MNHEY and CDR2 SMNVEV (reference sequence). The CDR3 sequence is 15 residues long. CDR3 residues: CASSWLAVTYNEQFF. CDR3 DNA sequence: TGTGCCAGCAGTTGGCTAGCGGTAACTTACAATGAGCAGTTCTTC.

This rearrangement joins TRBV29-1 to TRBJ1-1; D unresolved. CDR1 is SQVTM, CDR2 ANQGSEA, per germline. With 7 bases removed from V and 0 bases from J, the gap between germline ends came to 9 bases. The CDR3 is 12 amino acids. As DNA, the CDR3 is TGCAGCGCCAAGCCGATGAACACTGAAGCTTTCTTT. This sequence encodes CSAKPMNTEAFF.

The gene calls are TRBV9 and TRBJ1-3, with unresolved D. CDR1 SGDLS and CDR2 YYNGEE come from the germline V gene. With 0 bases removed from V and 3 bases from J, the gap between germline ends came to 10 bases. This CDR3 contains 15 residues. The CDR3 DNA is TGTGCCAGCAGCGTAGAGGAGGGTCGTGGAAACACCATATATTTT. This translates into CASSVEEGRGNTIYF.

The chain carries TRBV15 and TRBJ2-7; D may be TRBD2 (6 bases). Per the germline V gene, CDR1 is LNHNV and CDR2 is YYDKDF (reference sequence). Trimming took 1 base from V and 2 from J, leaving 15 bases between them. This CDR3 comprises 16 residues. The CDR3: CATSRGGVSLPYEQYF. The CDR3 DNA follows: TGTGCCACCAGCAGAGGCGGGGTGTCCCTACCCTACGAGCAGTACTTC.

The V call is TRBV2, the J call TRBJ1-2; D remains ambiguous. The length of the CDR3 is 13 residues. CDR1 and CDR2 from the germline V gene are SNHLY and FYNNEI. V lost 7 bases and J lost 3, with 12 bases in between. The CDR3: CASNPEGHYGYTF. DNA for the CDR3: TGTGCCAGCAACCCGGAGGGCCACTATGGCTACACCTTC. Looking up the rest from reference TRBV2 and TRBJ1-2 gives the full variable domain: EPEVTQTPSHQVTQMGQEVILRCVPISNHLYFYWYRQILGQKVEFLVSFYNNEISEKSEIFDDQFSVERPDGSNFTLKIRSTKLEDSAMYFCASNPEGHYGYTFGSGTRLTVV.

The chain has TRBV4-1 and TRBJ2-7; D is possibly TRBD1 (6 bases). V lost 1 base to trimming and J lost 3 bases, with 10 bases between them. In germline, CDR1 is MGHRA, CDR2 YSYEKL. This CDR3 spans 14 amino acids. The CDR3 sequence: CASSQVTGNYEQYF. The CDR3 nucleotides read TGCGCCAGCAGCCAAGTCACAGGGAACTACGAGCAGTACTTC.

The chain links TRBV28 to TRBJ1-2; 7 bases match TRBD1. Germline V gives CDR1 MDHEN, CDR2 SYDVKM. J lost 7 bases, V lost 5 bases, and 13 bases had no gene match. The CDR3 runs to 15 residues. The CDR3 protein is CASSRGPVRGLGYTF. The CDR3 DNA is TGTGCCAGCAGTAGGGGGCCTGTAAGGGGGCTTGGCTACACCTTC.

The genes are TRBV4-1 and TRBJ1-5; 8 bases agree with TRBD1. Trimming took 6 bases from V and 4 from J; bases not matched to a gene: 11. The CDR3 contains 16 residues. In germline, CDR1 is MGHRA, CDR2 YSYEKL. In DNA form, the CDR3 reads TGCGCCAGCAGACGATTTGACAGGGGCGGAAATCAGCCCCAGCATTTT. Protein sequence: CASRRFDRGGNQPQHF.

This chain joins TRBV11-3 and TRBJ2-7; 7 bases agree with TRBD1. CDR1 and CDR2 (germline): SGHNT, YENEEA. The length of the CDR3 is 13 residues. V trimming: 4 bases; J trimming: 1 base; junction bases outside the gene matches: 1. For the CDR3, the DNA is TGTGCCAGCAGCTGGACAGGATCCTACGAGCAGTACTTC. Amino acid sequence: CASSWTGSYEQYF.

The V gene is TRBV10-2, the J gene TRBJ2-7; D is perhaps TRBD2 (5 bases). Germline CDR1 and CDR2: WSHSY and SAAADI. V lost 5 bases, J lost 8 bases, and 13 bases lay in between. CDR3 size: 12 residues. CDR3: CASSRWTGKQYF. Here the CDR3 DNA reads TGCGCCAGCAGTCGTTGGACCGGGAAGCAGTACTTC.

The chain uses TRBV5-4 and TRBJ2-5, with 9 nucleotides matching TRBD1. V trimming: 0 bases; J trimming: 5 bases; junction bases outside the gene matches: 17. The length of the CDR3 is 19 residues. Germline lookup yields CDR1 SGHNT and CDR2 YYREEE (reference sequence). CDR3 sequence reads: CASSLDAGWGGQGTETQYF. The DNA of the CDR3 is TGTGCCAGCAGCTTGGACGCGGGATGGGGCGGACAGGGGACGGAGACCCAGTACTTC.

CDR3 coding DNA: TGTGCCAGCACCCCGGGGACAGGGGGGTCTAGGCAGTACTTC. Translation gives CASTPGTGGSRQYF. The V gene is TRBV6-5, the J gene TRBJ2-7; 11 nucleotides line up with TRBD1. The CDR3 loop spans 14 amino acids. Germline V gives CDR1 MNHEY, CDR2 SVGAGI. J was trimmed by 9 bases and V by 7 bases; bases with no gene match: 11.

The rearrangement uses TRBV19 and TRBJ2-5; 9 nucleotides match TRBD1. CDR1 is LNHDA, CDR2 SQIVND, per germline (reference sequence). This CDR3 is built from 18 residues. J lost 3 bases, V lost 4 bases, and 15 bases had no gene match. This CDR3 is CASSSMFLRRDREETQYF. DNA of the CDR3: TGTGCCAGTAGTAGTATGTTCCTCCGCCGGGACAGGGAAGAGACCCAGTACTTC.

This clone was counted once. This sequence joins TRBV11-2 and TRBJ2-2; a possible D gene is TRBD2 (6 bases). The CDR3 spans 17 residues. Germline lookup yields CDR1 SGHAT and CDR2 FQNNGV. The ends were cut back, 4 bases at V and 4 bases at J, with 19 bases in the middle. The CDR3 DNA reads TGTGCCAGCAGCTCAGCGGGCGGACTCAGAGGCACCGGGGAGCTGTTTTTT. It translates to CASSSAGGLRGTGELFF.

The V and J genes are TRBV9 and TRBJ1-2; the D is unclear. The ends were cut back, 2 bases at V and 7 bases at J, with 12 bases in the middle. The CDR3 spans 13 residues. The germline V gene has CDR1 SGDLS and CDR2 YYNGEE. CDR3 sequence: CASSVGVGLGYTF. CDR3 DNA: TGTGCCAGCAGCGTGGGAGTTGGCCTTGGCTACACCTTC. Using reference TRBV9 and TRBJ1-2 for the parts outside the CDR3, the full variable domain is DSGVTQTPKHLITATGQRVTLRCSPRSGDLSVYWYQQSLDQGLQFLIQYYNGEERAKGNILERFSAQQFPDLHSELNLSSLELGDSALYFCASSVGVGLGYTFGSGTRLTVV.

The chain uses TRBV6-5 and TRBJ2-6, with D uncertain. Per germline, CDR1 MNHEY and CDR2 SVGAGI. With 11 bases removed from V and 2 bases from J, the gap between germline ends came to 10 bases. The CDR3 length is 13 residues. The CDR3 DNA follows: TGTGCCGCCTCTAGGACTGGGGCCAACGTCCTGACTTTC. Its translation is CAASRTGANVLTF.

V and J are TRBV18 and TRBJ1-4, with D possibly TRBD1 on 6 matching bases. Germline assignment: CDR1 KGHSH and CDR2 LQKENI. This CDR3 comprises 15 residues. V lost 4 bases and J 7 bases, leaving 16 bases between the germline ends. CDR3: CASSRSQGMSEKLFF. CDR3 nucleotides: TGTGCCAGCTCACGGTCTCAGGGGATGAGTGAAAAACTGTTTTTT. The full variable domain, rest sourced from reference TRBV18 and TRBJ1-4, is NAGVMQNPRHLVRRRGQEARLRCSPMKGHSHVYWYRQLPEEGLKFMVYLQKENIIDESGMPKERFSAEFPKEGPSILRIQQVVRGDSAAYFCASSRSQGMSEKLFFGSGTQLSVL.

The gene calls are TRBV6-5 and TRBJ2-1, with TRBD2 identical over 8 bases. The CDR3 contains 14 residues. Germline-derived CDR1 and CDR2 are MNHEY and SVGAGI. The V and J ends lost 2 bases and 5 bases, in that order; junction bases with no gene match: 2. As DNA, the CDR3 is TGTGCCAGCAGTTACACTAGCGGCAACAATGAGCAGTTCTTC. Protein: CASSYTSGNNEQFF.